This T cell receptor beta chain was recovered during a study of shared clonotypes between healthy human individuals. The test was conducted at deep level. 250 to 300 ng DNA, tens of thousands of T cell genomes, went into unsorted PBMC replicate PCRs. TCRdb's table, derived via immunoSEQ multiplex PCR, lists solely in-frame clones and lacks some. The sample carries around 450,000 clones, about 85% recorded once. CDR3 length equals 15 residues. Looked up from germline, CDR1 is SGHAT and CDR2 is FQNNGV. V shed 0 bases and J shed 1 base, with 7 bases lying between them. The material sequenced was PBMCs. This chain connects TRBV11-2 to TRBJ1-5; no clear D gene. The TCR was taken from a woman aged 40 to 50 in good health. Some clones in this sample may be carry-over from other donors' samples. CDR3 sequence reads: CASSLDGRSNQPQHF. The CDR3 bases are TGTGCCAGCAGCTTAGATGGCCGGAGCAATCAGCCCCAGCATTTT.